Included here is one T cell receptor (beta chain) sequence, with context. The record originates from a study of T cell changes during pregnancy in multiple sclerosis. CDR3 length: 15 amino acids. The V end lost 4 bases, the J end lost 2 bases, and 12 bases lay between the germline ends. Looked up from germline, CDR1 is SGHRS and CDR2 is YFSETQ. The data were produced by immunoSEQ multiplex PCR, yet TCRdb's version contains in-frame clones alone and is incomplete. This sample has about 24,000 clones, with around nine tenths found just once. The clonotype originates from a female donor in good health, enrolled as a control in a pregnancy study. The material sequenced was CD8+ T cells from peripheral blood mononuclear cells, taken in the third trimester of pregnancy. The chain combines TRBV5-1 with TRBJ2-2; TRBD1 is a possible D gene (6 bases). The CDR3 reads CASSPWDINTGELFF. CDR3 DNA: TGCGCCAGCAGCCCATGGGACATCAACACCGGGGAGCTGTTTTTT.